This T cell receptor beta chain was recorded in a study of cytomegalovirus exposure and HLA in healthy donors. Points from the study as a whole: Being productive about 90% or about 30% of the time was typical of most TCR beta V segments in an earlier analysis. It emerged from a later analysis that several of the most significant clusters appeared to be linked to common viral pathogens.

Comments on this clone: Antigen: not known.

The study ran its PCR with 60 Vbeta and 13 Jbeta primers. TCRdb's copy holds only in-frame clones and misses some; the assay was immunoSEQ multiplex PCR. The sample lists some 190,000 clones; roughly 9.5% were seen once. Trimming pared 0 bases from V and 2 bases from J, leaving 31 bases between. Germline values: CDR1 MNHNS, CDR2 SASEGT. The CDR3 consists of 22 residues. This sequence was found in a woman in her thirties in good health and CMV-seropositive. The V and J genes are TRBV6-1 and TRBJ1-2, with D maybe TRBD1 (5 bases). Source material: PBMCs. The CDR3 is CASSEAGGGVKSYLRLNYGYTF. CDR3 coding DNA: TGTGCCAGCAGTGAAGCGGGGGGAGGGGTCAAGTCTTATCTACGACTCAACTATGGCTACACCTTC.